This TCR beta chain was found in a study of T cell responses to AZD1222 COVID-19 vaccine. Study-level results: Baseline antibody screening turned up just six or seven seropositive AZD1222 recipients. Clonal diversity was possibly underestimated; the donors were predominantly white British and more often female.

This table comes from immunoSEQ multiplex PCR, and its TCRdb copy is limited to in-frame clones, with some not included. In the table there are under 150,000 clones, over 85% of which are singletons. In its sample, this clone was seen once. The antigen remains unidentified. J gave up 8 bases and V 4 bases, and 8 bases lay outside the gene matches. CDR1 is SGHTA, CDR2 FQGNSA, per germline. This CDR3 comprises 14 residues. The genes are TRBV7-2 and TRBJ1-2; TRBD1 matches 9 bases. Source: peripheral blood, taken on day 0 of AZD1222 vaccination. The clonotype was recovered from an adult in good health. CDR3 amino acids: CASSSTGGAKGYTF. CDR3 nucleotides: TGTGCCAGCAGCTCTACAGGGGGCGCGAAGGGCTACACCTTC. Drawing the rest from reference TRBV7-2 and TRBJ1-2, the complete variable domain is GAGVSQSPSNKVTEKGKDVELRCDPISGHTALYWYRQSLGQGLEFLIYFQGNSAPDKSGLPSDRFSAERTGGSVSTLTIQRTQQEDSAVYLCASSSTGGAKGYTFGSGTRLTVV.